The clone carrying this T cell receptor (beta chain) was seen just once. Generated by immunoSEQ multiplex PCR, the TCRdb table keeps only in-frame clones and is missing some. In the table there are about 2,200,000 clones, 85% to 95% of which are singletons. These data belong to a study of shared clonotypes between healthy human individuals. Naive-designated CD8 cells lacked CD45RO, were positively enriched for CCR7, and omitted terminally differentiated effector memory CD45RA+ cells. The sample comprised naive CD8+ T cells from PBMCs. The sequence was collected from a man in his late teens or twenties in good health. Some clones in this sample may be carry-over from other donors' samples.

The CDR3: CASSASGSAGELFF. The CDR3 DNA follows: TGCGCCAGCAGCGCTAGCGGGAGCGCCGGGGAGCTGTTTTTT. J is TRBJ2-2 and V is TRBV5-1, with 10 positions matching TRBD2. The CDR3 has 14 amino acids. The germline V gene encodes CDR1 SGHRS and CDR2 YFSETQ. V shed 4 bases and J 6 bases; nucleotides not matched to a gene: 3. The full variable domain, its missing parts supplied by reference TRBV5-1 and TRBJ2-2, is KAGVTQTPRYLIKTRGQQVTLSCSPISGHRSVSWYQQTPGQGLQFLFEYFSETQRNKGNFPGRFSGRQFSNSRSEMNVSTLELGDSALYLCASSASGSAGELFFGEGSRLTVL.